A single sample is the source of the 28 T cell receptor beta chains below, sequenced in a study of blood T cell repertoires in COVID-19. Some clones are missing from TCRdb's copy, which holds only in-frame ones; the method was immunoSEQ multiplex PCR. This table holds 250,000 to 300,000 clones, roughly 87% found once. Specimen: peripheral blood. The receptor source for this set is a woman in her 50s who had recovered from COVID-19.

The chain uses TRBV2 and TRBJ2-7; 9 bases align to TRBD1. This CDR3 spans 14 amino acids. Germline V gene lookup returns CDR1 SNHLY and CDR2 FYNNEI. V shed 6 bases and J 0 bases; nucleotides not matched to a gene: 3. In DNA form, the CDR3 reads TGTGCCAGCAGGGACAGGGGATTCTCCTACGAGCAGTACTTC. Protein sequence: CASRDRGFSYEQYF.

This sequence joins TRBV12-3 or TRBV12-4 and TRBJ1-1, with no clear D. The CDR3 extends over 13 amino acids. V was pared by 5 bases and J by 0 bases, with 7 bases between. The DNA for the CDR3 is TGTGCCAGCAGTCCGAGCCTGAACACTGAAGCTTTCTTT. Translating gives CASSPSLNTEAFF.

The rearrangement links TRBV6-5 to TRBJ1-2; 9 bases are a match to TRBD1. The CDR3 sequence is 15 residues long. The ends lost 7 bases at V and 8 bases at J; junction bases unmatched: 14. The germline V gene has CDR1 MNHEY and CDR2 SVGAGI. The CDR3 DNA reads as TGTGCCAGCACCACACGACAGGGGGAGATTGGAGGCTACACCTTC. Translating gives CASTTRQGEIGGYTF.

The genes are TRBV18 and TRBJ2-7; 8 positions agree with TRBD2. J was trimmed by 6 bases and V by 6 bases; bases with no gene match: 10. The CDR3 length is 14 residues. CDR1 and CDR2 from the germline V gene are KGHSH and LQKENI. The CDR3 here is CASSPGGGEREQYF. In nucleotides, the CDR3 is TGTGCCAGCTCGCCGGGAGGGGGAGAGCGCGAGCAGTACTTC. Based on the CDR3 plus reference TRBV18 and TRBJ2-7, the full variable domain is NAGVMQNPRHLVRRRGQEARLRCSPMKGHSHVYWYRQLPEEGLKFMVYLQKENIIDESGMPKERFSAEFPKEGPSILRIQQVVRGDSAAYFCASSPGGGEREQYFGPGTRLTVT.

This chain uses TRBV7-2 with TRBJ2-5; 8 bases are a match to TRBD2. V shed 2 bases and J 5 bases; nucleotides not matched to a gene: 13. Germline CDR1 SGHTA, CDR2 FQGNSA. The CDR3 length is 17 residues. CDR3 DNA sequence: TGTGCCAGCAGCTTATCACCAGCGGGGGCCCTGGAGGAGACCCAGTACTTC. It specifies CASSLSPAGALEETQYF.

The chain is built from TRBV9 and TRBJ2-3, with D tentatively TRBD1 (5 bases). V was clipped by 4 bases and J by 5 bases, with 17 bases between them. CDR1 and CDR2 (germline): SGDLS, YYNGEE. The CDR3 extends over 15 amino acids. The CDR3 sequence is CASSSDILRGDTQYF. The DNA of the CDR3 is TGTGCCAGCAGCTCGGACATCCTAAGAGGAGATACGCAGTATTTT.

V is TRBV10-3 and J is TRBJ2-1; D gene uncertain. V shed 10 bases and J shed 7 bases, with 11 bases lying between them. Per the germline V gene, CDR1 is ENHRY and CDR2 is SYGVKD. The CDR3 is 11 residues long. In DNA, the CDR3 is TGTGCCACAATGGCCGGGAATGAGCAGTTCTTC. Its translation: CATMAGNEQFF.

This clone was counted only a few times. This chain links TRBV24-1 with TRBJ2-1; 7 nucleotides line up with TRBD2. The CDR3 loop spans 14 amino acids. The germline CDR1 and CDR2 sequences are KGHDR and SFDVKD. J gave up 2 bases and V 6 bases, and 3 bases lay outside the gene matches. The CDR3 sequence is CATSMREPYNEQFF. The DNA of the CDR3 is TGTGCCACCAGTATGCGGGAGCCCTACAATGAGCAGTTCTTC.

The CDR3 coding sequence is TGTGCCAGCAGCTTCCAAGGGGGGGGATGGACTGAAGCTTTCTTT. This codes for CASSFQGGGWTEAFF. The V gene is TRBV7-2, the J gene TRBJ1-1; perhaps TRBD1 as D (6 bases). The V end was cut by 3 bases, the J end by 5 bases, with 16 bases between. CDR3 length: 15 residues. The germline V gene has CDR1 SGHTA and CDR2 FQGNSA. Complete variable domain (other parts from reference TRBV7-2 and TRBJ1-1): GAGVSQSPSNKVTEKGKDVELRCDPISGHTALYWYRQSLGQGLEFLIYFQGNSAPDKSGLPSDRFSAERTGGSVSTLTIQRTQQEDSAVYLCASSFQGGGWTEAFFGQGTRLTVV.

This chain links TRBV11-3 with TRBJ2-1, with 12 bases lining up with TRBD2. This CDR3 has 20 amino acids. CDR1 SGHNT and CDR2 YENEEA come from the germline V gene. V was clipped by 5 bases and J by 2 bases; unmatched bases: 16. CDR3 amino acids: CASSTHGPSGGAGAYNEQFF. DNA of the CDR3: TGTGCCAGCAGCACCCATGGGCCTAGCGGGGGGGCGGGCGCCTACAATGAGCAGTTCTTC.

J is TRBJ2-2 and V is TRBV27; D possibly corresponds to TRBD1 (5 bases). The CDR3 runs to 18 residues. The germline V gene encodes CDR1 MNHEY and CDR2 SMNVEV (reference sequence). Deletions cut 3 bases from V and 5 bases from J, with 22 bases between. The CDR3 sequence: CASSFWGPQRGWTGELFF. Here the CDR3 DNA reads TGTGCCAGCAGTTTTTGGGGCCCTCAAAGGGGATGGACCGGGGAGCTGTTTTTT.

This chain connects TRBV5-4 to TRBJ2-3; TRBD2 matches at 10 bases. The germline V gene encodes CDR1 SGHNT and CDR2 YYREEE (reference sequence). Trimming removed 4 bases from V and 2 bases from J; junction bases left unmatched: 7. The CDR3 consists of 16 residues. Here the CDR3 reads CASSPGLAEHTDTQYF. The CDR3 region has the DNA TGTGCCAGCAGCCCAGGACTAGCGGAACACACAGATACGCAGTATTTT.

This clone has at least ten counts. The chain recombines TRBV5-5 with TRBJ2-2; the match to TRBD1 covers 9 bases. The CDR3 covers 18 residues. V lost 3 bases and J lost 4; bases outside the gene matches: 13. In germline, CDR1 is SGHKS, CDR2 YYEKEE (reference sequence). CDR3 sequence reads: CASSSYFRDRVSTGELFF. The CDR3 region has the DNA TGTGCCAGCAGCTCGTACTTCCGGGACAGGGTGTCCACCGGGGAGCTGTTTTTT.

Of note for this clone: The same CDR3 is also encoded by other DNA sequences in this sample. For the CDR3, the DNA is TGCGCCAGCAGCTTGCAGGGGGGCACTGAAGCTTTCTTT. The encoded protein is CASSLQGGTEAFF. The chain employs TRBV5-1 and TRBJ1-1, with 7 bases lining up with TRBD1. V shed 1 base and J 4 bases; nucleotides not matched to a gene: 1. This CDR3 spans 13 amino acids. Germline CDR1 is SGHRS and CDR2 is YFSETQ. The full variable domain, its missing parts supplied by reference TRBV5-1 and TRBJ1-1, is KAGVTQTPRYLIKTRGQQVTLSCSPISGHRSVSWYQQTPGQGLQFLFEYFSETQRNKGNFPGRFSGRQFSNSRSEMNVSTLELGDSALYLCASSLQGGTEAFFGQGTRLTVV.

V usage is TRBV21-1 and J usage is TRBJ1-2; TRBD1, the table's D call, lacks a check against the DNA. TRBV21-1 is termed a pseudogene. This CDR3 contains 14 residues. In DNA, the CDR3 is TGTGCCAGCAGCACCACAGGGGTTAACTATGGCTACACCTTC. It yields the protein CASSTTGVNYGYTF.

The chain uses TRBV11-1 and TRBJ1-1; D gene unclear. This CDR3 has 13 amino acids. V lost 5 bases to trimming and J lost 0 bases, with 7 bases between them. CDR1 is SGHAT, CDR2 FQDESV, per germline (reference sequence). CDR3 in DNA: TGTGCCAGCAGCCTCCGAGTGAACACTGAAGCTTTCTTT. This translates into CASSLRVNTEAFF.

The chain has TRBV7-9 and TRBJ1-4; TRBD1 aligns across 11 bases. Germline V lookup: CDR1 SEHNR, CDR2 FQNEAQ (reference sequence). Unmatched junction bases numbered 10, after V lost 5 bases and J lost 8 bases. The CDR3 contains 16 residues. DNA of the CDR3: TGTGCCAGCAGCCAGGGACAGGGGGGCGGTGACGAAAAACTGTTTTTT. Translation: CASSQGQGGGDEKLFF.

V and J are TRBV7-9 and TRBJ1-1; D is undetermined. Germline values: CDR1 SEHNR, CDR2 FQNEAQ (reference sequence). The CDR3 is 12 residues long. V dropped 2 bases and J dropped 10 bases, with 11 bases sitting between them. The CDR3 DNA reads TGTGCCAGCAGCTTAATTCGAGTTGGAGCTTTCTTT. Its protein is CASSLIRVGAFF.

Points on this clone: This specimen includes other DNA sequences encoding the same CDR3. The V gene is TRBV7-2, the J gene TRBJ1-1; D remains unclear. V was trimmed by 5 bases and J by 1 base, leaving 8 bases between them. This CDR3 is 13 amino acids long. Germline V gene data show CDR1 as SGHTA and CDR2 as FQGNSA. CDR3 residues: CASSLRQNTEAFF. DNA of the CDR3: TGTGCCAGCAGCCTCAGACAGAACACTGAAGCTTTCTTT.

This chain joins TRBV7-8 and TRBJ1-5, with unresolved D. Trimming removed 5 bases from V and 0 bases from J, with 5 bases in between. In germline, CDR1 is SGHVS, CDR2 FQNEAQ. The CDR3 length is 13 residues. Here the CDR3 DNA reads TGTGCCAGCAGCGTTATTAGCAATCAGCCCCAGCATTTT. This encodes CASSVISNQPQHF.

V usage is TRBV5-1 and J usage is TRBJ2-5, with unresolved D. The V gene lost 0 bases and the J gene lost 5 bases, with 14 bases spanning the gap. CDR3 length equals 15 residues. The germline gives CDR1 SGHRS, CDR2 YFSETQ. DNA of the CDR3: TGCGCCAGCAGCTTGGTAGCCACGCGGCGGGAGACCCAGTACTTC. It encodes CASSLVATRRETQYF.

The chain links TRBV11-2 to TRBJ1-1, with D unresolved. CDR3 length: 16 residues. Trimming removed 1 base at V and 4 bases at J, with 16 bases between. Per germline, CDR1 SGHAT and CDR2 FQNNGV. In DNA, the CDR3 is TGTGCCAGCAGCTTAGGACTAGAAAGGTGGGGCACTGAAGCTTTCTTT. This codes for CASSLGLERWGTEAFF.

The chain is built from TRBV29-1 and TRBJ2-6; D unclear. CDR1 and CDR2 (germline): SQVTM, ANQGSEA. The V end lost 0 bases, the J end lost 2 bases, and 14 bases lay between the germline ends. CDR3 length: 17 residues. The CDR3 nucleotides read TGCAGCGTTGAAGATCGAACAGCTCCCGCTGGGGCCAACGTCCTGACTTTC. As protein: CSVEDRTAPAGANVLTF.

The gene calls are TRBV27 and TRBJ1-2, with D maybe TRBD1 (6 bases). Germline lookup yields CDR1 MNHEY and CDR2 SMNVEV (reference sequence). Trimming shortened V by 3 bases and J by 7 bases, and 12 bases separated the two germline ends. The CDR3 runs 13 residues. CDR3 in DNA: TGTGCCAGCAGTTTCCAGGGGATTCGTGGCTACACCTTC. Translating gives CASSFQGIRGYTF.

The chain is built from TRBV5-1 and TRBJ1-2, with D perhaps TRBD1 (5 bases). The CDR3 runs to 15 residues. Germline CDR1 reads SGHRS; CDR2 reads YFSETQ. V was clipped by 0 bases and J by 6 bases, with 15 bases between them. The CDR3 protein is CASSLERTPTDGYTF. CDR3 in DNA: TGCGCCAGCAGCTTGGAAAGGACACCGACGGATGGCTACACCTTC. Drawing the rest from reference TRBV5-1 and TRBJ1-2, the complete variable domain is KAGVTQTPRYLIKTRGQQVTLSCSPISGHRSVSWYQQTPGQGLQFLFEYFSETQRNKGNFPGRFSGRQFSNSRSEMNVSTLELGDSALYLCASSLERTPTDGYTFGSGTRLTVV.

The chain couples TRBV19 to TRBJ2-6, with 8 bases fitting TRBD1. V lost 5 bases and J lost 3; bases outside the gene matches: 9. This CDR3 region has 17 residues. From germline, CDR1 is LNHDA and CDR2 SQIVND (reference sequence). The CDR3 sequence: CASSLTRGRVGANVLTF. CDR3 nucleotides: TGTGCCAGTAGTTTAACCAGGGGGCGGGTTGGGGCCAACGTCCTGACTTTC.

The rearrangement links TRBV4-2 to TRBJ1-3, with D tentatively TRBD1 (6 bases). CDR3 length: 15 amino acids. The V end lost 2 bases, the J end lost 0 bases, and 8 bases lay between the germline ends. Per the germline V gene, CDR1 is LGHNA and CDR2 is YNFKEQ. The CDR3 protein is CASSQRQVSGNTIYF. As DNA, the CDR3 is TGTGCCAGCAGCCAAAGACAGGTCTCTGGAAACACCATATATTTT.

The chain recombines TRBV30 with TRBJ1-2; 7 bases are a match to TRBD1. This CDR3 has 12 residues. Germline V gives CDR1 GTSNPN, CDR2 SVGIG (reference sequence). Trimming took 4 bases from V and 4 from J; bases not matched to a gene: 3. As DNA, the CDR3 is TGTGCCTGGACGTGGACAGGCTATGGCTACACCTTC. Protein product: CAWTWTGYGYTF.